The TCR beta chain described here comes from a study of blood T cells in healthy people across ages. This CDR3 has 14 residues. V was trimmed by 7 bases and J by 4 bases, leaving 16 bases between them. A second about 6 to 12 cycle PCR used barcoded and J-beta primers. TCRdb redid the calling of the 5' RACE reads with MiXCR, one entry per CDR3 protein. The profile covers over 1,500,000 distinct CDR3 sequences, with about two fifths appearing a single time and around 23% taken by the ten largest. This chain uses TRBV12-3 or TRBV12-4 with TRBJ2-5; no reliable D call. Sequenced: blood. This clonotype was sampled from a human donor in good health. This CDR3 is CASKGRRIRETQYF. The CDR3, as DNA: TGTGCCAGCAAGGGAAGGCGGATCCGAGAGACCCAGTACTTC.